This record concerns one TCR beta chain sequence. Its specificity is not known. Use of 60 Vbeta and 13 Jbeta primers characterized the PCR. Assay used: immunoSEQ multiplex PCR; TCRdb lists only in-frame clones, some missing. Seen here are 210,000 or so clones, 65% to 90% observed once, and the top ten hold around 1.5%. The data were obtained in a study of cytomegalovirus exposure and HLA in healthy donors. Findings of the study overall: For TCR beta chains, V- and J-gene trimming was later linked to a missense DCLRE1C variant. The study recorded about 150 TCR beta chains that were cytomegalovirus-associated. Productive status was seen about 90% or about 30% of the time for most TCR beta V segments in an earlier analysis.

This CDR3 is 16 amino acids long. V gave up 4 bases and J gave up 1 base, with 16 bases separating them. Germline V lookup: CDR1 MNHNS, CDR2 SASEGT. The donors gave bone marrow, and they were healthy. The chain links TRBV6-1 to TRBJ2-5, with D perhaps matching TRBD1 (6 bases). The source material was PBMCs. The sequence was collected from a girl aged 5-17 years in good health and CMV-seronegative. The CDR3 loop reads CASSAWTEPVQETQYF. Written as DNA, the CDR3 is TGTGCCAGCAGTGCCTGGACAGAGCCTGTCCAAGAGACCCAGTACTTC.